This T cell receptor beta chain is from a study of T cells in women clearing cervical HPV infection. Regarding this clone: The CDR3 end is not reached by the read, which stops 3 residues before it; the germline J gene fills it in.

TCR beta CDR3 amplified by multiplex PCR from approximately 1,300 ng genomic DNA. Data came from immunoSEQ multiplex PCR; TCRdb stores just in-frame clones and leaves some out. Recorded for this sample: roughly 25,000 clones. In germline, CDR1 is SGHRS, CDR2 YFSETQ. The CDR3 sequence is 16 residues long. The V gene end was trimmed by 3 bases and the J gene end by 5 bases; junction bases not matched to a gene: 6. Sequenced material: blood buffy coat. The genes are TRBV5-1 and TRBJ2-3; 13 bases line up with TRBD2. The sequence was obtained from a woman aged 18 to 75 with a cervical HPV16 infection that either progressed to CIN3+ or cleared (not recorded which). CDR3 residues: CASSSLAGGPGDTQYF. The DNA read from the CDR3 is TGCGCCAGCAGCTCACTAGCGGGAGGGCCTGGAGATACG.